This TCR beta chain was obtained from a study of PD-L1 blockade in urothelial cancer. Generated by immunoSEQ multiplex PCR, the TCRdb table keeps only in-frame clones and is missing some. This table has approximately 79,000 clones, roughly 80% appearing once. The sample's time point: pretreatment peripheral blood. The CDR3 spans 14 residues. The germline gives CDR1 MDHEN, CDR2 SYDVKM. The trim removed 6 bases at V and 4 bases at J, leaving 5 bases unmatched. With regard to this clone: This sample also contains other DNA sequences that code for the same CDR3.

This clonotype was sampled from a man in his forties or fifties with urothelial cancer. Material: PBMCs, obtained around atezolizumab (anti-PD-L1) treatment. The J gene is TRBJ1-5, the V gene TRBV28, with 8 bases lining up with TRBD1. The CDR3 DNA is TGTGCCAGCAGCTCCACAGGGGGTAATCAGCCCCAGCATTTT. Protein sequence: CASSSTGGNQPQHF.